This T cell receptor beta chain is from a study of Ad26.COV2.S vaccination and SARS-CoV-2 variants. Study-level information: The Ad26.COV2.S arm of the COV1001 trial was where the donor was placed. Notes on the study in general: Vaccinated individuals (as opposed to placebo recipients) had higher spike-specific TCR breadth. There was a possibility that the TCR breadth and depth analyses underestimated total T cell responses.

Germline V gene sequence: CDR1 MGHDK, CDR2 SYGVNS. The CDR3 totals 14 residues. Produced via immunoSEQ multiplex PCR; TCRdb's table is partial and in-frame only. The table has around 450,000 clones, about 89% seen once. Treatment given: 15 to 20 received Ad26.COV2.S at low or high dose, single or two shots; several received placebo; per-sample allocation not given. Following the first vaccine or placebo injection, samples were taken on day 63. Details on this clone: The antigen remains unidentified. At one end the junction does not follow the germline gene, possibly because of a read error.

The sequencing here drew on peripheral blood, taken in a trial of Ad26.COV2.S vaccine versus placebo. This receptor was identified in a person aged 18-60 years who received the Ad26.COV2.S COVID-19 vaccine or a placebo. This chain connects TRBV25-1 to TRBJ1-1; TRBD1 is a possible D gene (6 bases). The chain's CDR3 is CASSERWGGQMTIF. For the CDR3, the DNA is TGTGCCAGCAGTGAACGGTGGGGGGGCCAGATGACGATCTTT. The whole variable domain, filled in from reference TRBV25-1 and TRBJ1-1, reads EADIYQTPRYLVIGTGKKITLECSQTMGHDKMYWYQQDPGMELHLIHYSYGVNSTEKGDLSSESTVSRIRTEHFPLTLESARPSHTSQYLCASSERWGGQMTIFGQGTRLTVV.